The clone carrying this T cell receptor (beta chain) was recorded at least ten times. Its target is not known. Synthesis of cDNA used 5'RACE (with 10-nucleotide random UMIs). A single record per CDR3 protein comes from TCRdb applying MiXCR to the 5' RACE reads. This table holds tens of thousands of distinct CDR3 sequences, roughly 15% found once. The data were obtained in a study of neurological immune-mediated disorders. Study-level results: Expanded clones shared no identical CDR3 amino acid sequences across subjects, which suggested private TCR-beta repertoires in all groups.

It was from 2 million PBMCs stored at -80 C that the unsorted libraries were obtained. This TCR came from a woman between 45 and 60 years old in good health. Sequencing was done on a sample of PBMCs.

DNA for the CDR3: TGTGCCAGCAGCCCCGAGGGGAACCAGTTCTTC. It encodes CASSPEGNQFF. The chain couples TRBV7-9 to TRBJ2-1; the D call may be TRBD1 or TRBD2 (5 bases each). Germline CDR1 is SEHNR and CDR2 is FQNEAQ (reference sequence). V gave up 5 bases and J gave up 13 bases, with 12 bases separating them. This CDR3 is built from 11 residues. Filled out from reference TRBV7-9 and TRBJ2-1, the complete variable domain reads DTGVSQNPRHKITKRGQNVTFRCDPISEHNRLYWYRQTLGQGPEFLTYFQNEAQLEKSRLLSDRFSAERPKGSFSTLEIQRTEQGDSAMYLCASSPEGNQFFGPGTRLTVL.